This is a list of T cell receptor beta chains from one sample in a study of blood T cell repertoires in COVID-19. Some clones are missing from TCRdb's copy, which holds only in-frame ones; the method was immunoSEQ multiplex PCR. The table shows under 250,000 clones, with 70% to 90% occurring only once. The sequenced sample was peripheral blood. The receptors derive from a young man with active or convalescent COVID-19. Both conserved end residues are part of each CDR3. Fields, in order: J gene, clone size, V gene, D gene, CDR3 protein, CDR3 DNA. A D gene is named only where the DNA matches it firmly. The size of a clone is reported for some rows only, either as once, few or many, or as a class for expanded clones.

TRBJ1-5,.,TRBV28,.,CASQGGNQPQHF,TGTGCCAGCCAAGGGGGCAATCAGCCCCAGCATTTT
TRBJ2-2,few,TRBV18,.,CASSPLLGELFF,TGTGCCAGCTCACCTCTCCTCGGGGAGCTGTTTTTT
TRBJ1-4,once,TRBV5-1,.,CASSLESYNEKLFF,TGCGCCAGCAGCTTGGAATCGTATAATGAAAAACTGTTTTTT
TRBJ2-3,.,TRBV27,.,CASRRQGTDTQYF,TGTGCCAGCCGGAGGCAGGGCACAGATACGCAGTATTTT
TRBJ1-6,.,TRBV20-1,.,CSASVFSHQRAGSPLHF,TGCAGTGCTAGTGTTTTTTCGCACCAACGAGCAGGGTCACCCCTCCACTTT
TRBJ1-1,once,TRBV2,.,CASSGRGNTEAFF,TGTGCCAGCAGCGGGCGGGGGAACACTGAAGCTTTCTTT
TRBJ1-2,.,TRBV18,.,CASSPLDSTINYGYTF,TGTGCCAGCTCACCACTCGACAGTACCATTAACTATGGCTACACCTTC
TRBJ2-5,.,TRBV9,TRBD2,CASSPGREREETQYF,TGTGCCAGCAGCCCAGGGCGGGAGAGGGAAGAGACCCAGTACTTC
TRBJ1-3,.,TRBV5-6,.,CASSLGQGGNTIYF,TGTGCCAGCAGCTTAGGGCAGGGCGGAAACACCATATATTTT
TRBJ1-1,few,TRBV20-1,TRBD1,CSASQGASTEAFF,TGCAGTGCTAGTCAGGGGGCTTCGACTGAAGCTTTCTTT
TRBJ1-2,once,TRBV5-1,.,CASSLEYSNYGYTF,TGCGCCAGCAGCTTGGAATACAGTAACTATGGCTACACCTTC
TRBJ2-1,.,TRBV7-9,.,CASSLDGSSYNEQFF,TGTGCCAGCAGCTTAGACGGGAGCTCCTACAATGAGCAGTTCTTC
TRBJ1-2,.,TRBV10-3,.,CAIQTPGDYGYTF,TGTGCCATCCAGACTCCGGGGGACTATGGCTACACCTTC
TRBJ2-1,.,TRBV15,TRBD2,CATSIPTTREGLYEQFF,TGTGCCACCAGCATCCCCACTACGCGGGAGGGCCTTTATGAGCAGTTCTTC
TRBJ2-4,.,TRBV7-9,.,CASSLASGKNIQYF,TGTGCCAGCAGCTTAGCGAGCGGTAAAAACATTCAGTACTTC
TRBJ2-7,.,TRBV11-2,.,CASSFEGLSSYEQYF,TGTGCCAGCAGCTTCGAGGGCCTCAGCTCCTACGAGCAGTACTTC
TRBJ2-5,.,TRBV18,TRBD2,CASSLGTSGGQETQYF,TGTGCCAGCTCACTAGGGACTAGCGGAGGCCAAGAGACCCAGTACTTC
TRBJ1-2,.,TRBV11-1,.,CASSLDRASYGYTF,TGTGCCAGCAGCTTAGACAGGGCATCGTATGGCTACACCTTC
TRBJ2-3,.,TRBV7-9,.,CASSFNAGSGTDTQYF,TGTGCCAGCAGCTTTAATGCAGGGTCTGGCACAGATACGCAGTATTTT
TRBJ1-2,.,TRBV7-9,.,CGVKGGNGYTF,TGTGGCGTTAAGGGAGGGAACGGCTACACCTTC
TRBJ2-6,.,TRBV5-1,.,CASSFLTGTGGANVLTF,TGCGCCAGCAGCTTTTTGACAGGGACTGGTGGGGCCAACGTCCTGACTTTC
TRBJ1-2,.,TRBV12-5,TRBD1,CASGSGGYGYTF,TGTGCTAGTGGCTCAGGGGGGTATGGCTACACCTTC
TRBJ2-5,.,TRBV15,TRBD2,CATSTIAGAQETQYF,TGTGCCACCAGCACAATAGCGGGTGCCCAAGAGACCCAGTACTTC
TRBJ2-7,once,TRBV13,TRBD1,CASSPGTGTYEQYF,TGTGCCAGCAGCCCCGGGACAGGGACCTACGAGCAGTACTTC
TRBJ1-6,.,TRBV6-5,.,CASSPSGVRAPLHF,TGTGCCAGCAGTCCCTCGGGGGTTCGGGCTCCCCTCCACTTT
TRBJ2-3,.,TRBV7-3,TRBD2,CASSLDSGGSPDTQYF,TGTGCCAGCAGCCTAGATAGCGGGGGGTCCCCAGATACGCAGTATTTT
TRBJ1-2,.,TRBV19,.,CASSRVGYGYTF,TGTGCCAGTAGTCGGGTGGGCTATGGCTACACCTTC
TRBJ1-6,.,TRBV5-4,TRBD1,CASSSTPPGTGDSPLHF,TGTGCCAGCAGCTCGACACCCCCCGGGACAGGGGATTCACCCCTCCACTTT
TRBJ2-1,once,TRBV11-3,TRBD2,CASSLSLAGGYNEQFF,TGTGCCAGCAGCTTATCACTAGCGGGAGGCTACAATGAGCAGTTCTTC
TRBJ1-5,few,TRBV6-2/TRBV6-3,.,CASSYSTFMAQPQHF,TGTGCCAGCAGTTACTCGACTTTTATGGCGCAGCCCCAGCATTTT
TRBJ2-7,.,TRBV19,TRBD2,CASGAGGTYEQYF,TGTGCCAGCGGAGCGGGAGGAACCTACGAGCAGTACTTC
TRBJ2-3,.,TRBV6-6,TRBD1,CASSYGTVTDTQYF,TGTGCCAGCAGTTACGGGACAGTGACAGATACGCAGTATTTT
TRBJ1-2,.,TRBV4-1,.,CASSQQTGGNYGYTF,TGCGCCAGCAGCCAACAAACGGGCGGGAACTATGGCTACACCTTC
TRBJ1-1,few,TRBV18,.,CASSLLQGKGTEAFF,TGTGCCAGCTCACTACTCCAGGGGAAGGGCACTGAAGCTTTCTTT
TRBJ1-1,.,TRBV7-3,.,CASSFLAGEEAFF,TGTGCCAGCAGCTTTCTGGCGGGGGAGGAAGCTTTCTTT
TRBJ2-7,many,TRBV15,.,CATSRDRVYEQYF,TGTGCCACCAGCAGAGATCGAGTCTACGAGCAGTACTTC
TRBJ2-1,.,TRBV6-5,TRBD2,CASSYSGLAVYNEQFF,TGTGCCAGCAGTTACTCGGGGCTAGCGGTGTACAATGAGCAGTTCTTC
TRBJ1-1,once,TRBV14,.,CASSLTGLDTEAFF,TGTGCCAGCAGCCTGACAGGACTCGACACTGAAGCTTTCTTT
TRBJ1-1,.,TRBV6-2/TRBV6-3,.,CASSRVRLTEAFF,TGTGCCAGCAGTAGGGTCAGACTAACTGAAGCTTTCTTT
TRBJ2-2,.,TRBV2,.,CASSYVSQNTGELFF,TGTGCCAGCAGTTATGTGAGCCAGAACACCGGGGAGCTGTTTTTT
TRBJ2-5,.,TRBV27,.,CASSLSPSAQETQYF,TGTGCCAGCAGTTTATCCCCTAGCGCCCAAGAGACCCAGTACTTC
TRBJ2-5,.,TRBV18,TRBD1,CASSLTGVATQYF,TGTGCCAGCTCATTAACAGGGGTAGCGACCCAGTACTTC
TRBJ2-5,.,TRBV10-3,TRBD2,CAIRPSGGASGEETQYF,TGTGCCATCAGACCTTCGGGAGGGGCTAGCGGGGAAGAGACCCAGTACTTC
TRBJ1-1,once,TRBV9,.,CASSVGGSGVSTEAFF,TGTGCCAGCAGCGTAGGCGGGAGTGGGGTTAGCACTGAAGCTTTCTTT
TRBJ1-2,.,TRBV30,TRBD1,CASNRDRVTVTGGSYTF,TGTGCCTCCAACCGGGACAGGGTCACCGTTACGGGTGGGAGCTACACCTTC
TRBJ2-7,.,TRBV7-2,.,CASSPRLQGYEQYF,TGTGCCAGCAGCCCCCGTCTGCAGGGGTACGAGCAGTACTTC
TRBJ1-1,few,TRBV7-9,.,CASSQDKNTEAFF,TGTGCCAGCAGCCAGGACAAGAACACTGAAGCTTTCTTT
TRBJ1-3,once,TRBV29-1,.,CSVERGAQGNTIYF,TGCAGCGTTGAGCGGGGGGCGCAAGGAAACACCATATATTTT
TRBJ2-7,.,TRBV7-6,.,CASSPISGNEQYF,TGTGCCAGCAGTCCCATCTCGGGGAACGAGCAGTACTTC
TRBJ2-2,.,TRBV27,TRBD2,CASSLSASGIFTGELFF,TGTGCCAGCAGTTTATCGGCCAGCGGGATATTTACCGGGGAGCTGTTTTTT
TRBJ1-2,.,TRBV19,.,CASSKPLGTRTTGYTF,TGTGCCAGTAGTAAGCCCTTGGGGACAAGGACGACTGGCTACACCTTC
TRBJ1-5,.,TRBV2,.,CASSEEGWQNSNQPQHF,TGTGCCAGCAGTGAAGAGGGGTGGCAGAATAGCAATCAGCCCCAGCATTTT
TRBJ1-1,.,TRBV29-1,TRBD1,CSVETGDRGAFF,TGCAGCGTTGAGACCGGGGACAGGGGTGCTTTCTTT
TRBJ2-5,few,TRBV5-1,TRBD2,CASSSQGLAGEWVETQYF,TGCGCCAGCAGCTCCCAGGGACTAGCGGGGGAGTGGGTGGAGACCCAGTACTTC
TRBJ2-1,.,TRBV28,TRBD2,CASSLIRTSGNDEQFF,TGTGCCAGCAGTTTAATCCGGACTAGCGGTAACGATGAGCAGTTCTTC